This is a list of T cell receptor beta chains from one sample in a study of T cell responses to AZD1222 COVID-19 vaccine. Profiling relied on immunoSEQ multiplex PCR, and the TCRdb table lists in-frame clones only, not all of them. The sample shows roughly 70,000 clones, roughly 90% of them seen only once. The sequencing used peripheral blood, collected on day 0 of AZD1222 vaccination. The receptors were sampled from an adult in good health. The conserved cysteine and the conserved F or W are not part of the CDR3 here. A D gene is named only where the DNA matches it firmly.

v_call: TRBV5-1
d_call: -
cdr3_aa: ASSLGAGYGYT

v_call: TRBV7-2
d_call: -
cdr3_aa: ASSLPRRTSGANVLT

v_call: TRBV7-2
d_call: -
cdr3_aa: ASSWGLDEQY

v_call: TRBV30
d_call: -
cdr3_aa: AWGGQTPGQPQH

v_call: TRBV10-2
d_call: -
cdr3_aa: ASSGSGRETNEKLF

v_call: TRBV28
d_call: TRBD1
cdr3_aa: ASSHRGPFEQY

v_call: TRBV6-1
d_call: -
cdr3_aa: ASSDWGGLTDTQY

v_call: TRBV6-2/TRBV6-3
d_call: -
cdr3_aa: ASSLTGSSNQPQH

v_call: TRBV27
d_call: TRBD1
cdr3_aa: ASSTPTGGTGSPGYT

v_call: TRBV6-5
d_call: -
cdr3_aa: ASSRNRGSEAF

v_call: TRBV4-1
d_call: -
cdr3_aa: ASSQEGIQDPRETQY

v_call: TRBV19
d_call: -
cdr3_aa: ASWTVVGGTEAF

v_call: TRBV3-1/TRBV3-2
d_call: -
cdr3_aa: ASSHGRVSSYEQY

v_call: TRBV4-1
d_call: -
cdr3_aa: ASSPHGGLVFEPGDYGYT

v_call: TRBV2
d_call: -
cdr3_aa: ASSEFTAGLSYGYT

v_call: TRBV4-3
d_call: -
cdr3_aa: ASSLAPGGAEAF

v_call: TRBV28
d_call: TRBD2
cdr3_aa: ASSPPGGRSYYEQY

v_call: TRBV19
d_call: -
cdr3_aa: ASSIRAVLPMNTEAF

v_call: TRBV2
d_call: -
cdr3_aa: ASSVRPGDSNQPQH

v_call: TRBV3-1/TRBV3-2
d_call: -
cdr3_aa: ASSQGMDSPLH

v_call: TRBV2
d_call: TRBD1
cdr3_aa: ASSLTGGSGYGYT

v_call: TRBV3-1/TRBV3-2
d_call: -
cdr3_aa: ASRETGRGSYEQY

v_call: TRBV12-3/TRBV12-4
d_call: -
cdr3_aa: ASSLVQLYGYT

v_call: TRBV19
d_call: TRBD2
cdr3_aa: ASRRTSDHNEQF